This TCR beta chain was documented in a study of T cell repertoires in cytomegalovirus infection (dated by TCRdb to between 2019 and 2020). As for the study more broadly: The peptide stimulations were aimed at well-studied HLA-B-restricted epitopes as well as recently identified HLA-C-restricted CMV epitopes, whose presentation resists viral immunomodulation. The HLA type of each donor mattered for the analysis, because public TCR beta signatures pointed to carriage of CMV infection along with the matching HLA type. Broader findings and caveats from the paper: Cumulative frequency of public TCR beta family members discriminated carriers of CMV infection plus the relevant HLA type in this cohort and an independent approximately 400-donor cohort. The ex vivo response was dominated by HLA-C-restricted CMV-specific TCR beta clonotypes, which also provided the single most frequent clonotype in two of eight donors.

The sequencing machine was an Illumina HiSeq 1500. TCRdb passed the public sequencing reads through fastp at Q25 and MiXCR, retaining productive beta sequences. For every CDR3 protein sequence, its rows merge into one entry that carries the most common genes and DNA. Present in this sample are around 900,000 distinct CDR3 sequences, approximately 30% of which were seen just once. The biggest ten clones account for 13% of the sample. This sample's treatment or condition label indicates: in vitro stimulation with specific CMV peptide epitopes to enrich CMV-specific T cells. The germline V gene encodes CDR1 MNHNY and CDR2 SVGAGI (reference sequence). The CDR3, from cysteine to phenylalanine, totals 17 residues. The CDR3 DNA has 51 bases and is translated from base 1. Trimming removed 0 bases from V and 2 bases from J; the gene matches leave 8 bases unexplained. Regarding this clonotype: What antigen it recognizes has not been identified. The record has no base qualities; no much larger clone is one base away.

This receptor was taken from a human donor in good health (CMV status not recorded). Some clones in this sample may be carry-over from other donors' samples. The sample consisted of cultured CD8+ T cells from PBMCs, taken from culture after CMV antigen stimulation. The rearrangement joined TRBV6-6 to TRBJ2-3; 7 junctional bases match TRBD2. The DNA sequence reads TGTGCCAGCAGTTACTCGGATGGCGGGGGTGTCACAGATACGCAGTATTTT. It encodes CASSYSDGGGVTDTQYF.